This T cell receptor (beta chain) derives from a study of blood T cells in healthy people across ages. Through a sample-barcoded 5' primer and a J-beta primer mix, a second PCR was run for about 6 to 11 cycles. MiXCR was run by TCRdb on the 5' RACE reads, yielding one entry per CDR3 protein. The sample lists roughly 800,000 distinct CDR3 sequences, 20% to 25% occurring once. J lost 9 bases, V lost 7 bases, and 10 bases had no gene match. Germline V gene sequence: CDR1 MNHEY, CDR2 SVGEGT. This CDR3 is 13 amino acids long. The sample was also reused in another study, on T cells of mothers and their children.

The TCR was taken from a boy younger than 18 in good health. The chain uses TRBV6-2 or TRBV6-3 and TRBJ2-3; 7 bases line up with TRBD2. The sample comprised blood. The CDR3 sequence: CASNSTGLSTQYF. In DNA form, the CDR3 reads TGTGCCAGCAATTCCACGGGACTATCAACGCAGTATTTT.